The present entry profiles one TCR beta chain with its context. Its specificity is unknown. One end of the junction fails to match germline, which may point to a read error. The PCR contained 60 Vbeta and 13 Jbeta primers. This table comes from immunoSEQ multiplex PCR, and its TCRdb copy is limited to in-frame clones, with some not included. This sample's table has more than 45,000 clones. The data belong to a study of cytomegalovirus exposure and HLA in healthy donors. Study-wide points: Presence/absence analyses supposed approximately even sequencing depth among donors. Fewer than 200 TCR beta chains were listed as cytomegalovirus-associated. A few chains linked to CMV were shown in vitro to be specific for CMV antigens. A later analysis showed that HLA-associated TCR beta chains had undergone more clonal expansion than equally common others.

The CDR3 consists of 14 residues. Germline-derived CDR1 and CDR2 are WSHSY and SAAADI. The sequence derives from a woman aged 60-70 years in good health and CMV-seropositive. The sequenced sample consisted of PBMCs. The rearrangement joins TRBV10-2 to TRBJ1-5; TRBD1 might be the D (5 bases). Here the CDR3 reads CASSELPRDHPQHF. For the CDR3, the DNA is TGCGCCAGCAGTGAATTGCCCAGGGATCACCCCCAGCATTTT.